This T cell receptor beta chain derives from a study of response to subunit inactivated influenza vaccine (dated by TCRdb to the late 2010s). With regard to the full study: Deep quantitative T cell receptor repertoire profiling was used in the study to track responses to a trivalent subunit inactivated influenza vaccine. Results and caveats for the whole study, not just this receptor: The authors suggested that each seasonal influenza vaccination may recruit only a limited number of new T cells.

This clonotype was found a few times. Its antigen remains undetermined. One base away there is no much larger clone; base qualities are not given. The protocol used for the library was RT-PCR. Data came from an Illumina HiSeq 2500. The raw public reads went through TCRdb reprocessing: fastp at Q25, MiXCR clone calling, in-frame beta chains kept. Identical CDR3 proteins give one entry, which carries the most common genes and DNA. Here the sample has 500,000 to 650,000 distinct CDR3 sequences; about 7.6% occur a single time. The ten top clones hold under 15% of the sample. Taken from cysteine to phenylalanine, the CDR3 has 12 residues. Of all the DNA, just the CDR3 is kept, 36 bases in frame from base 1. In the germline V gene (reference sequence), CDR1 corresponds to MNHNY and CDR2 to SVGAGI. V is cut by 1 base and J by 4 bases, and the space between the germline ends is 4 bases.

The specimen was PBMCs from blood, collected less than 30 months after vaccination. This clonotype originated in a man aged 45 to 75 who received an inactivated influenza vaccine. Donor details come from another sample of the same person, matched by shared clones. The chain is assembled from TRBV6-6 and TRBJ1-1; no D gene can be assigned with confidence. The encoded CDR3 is CASSYLVTEAFF. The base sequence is TGTGCCAGCAGTTACTTGGTCACTGAAGCTTTCTTT.